This TCR beta chain was identified during a study of blood T cell repertoires in COVID-19. For the study at large: Donors in the United States, Italy and Spain gave samples during acute or convalescent COVID-19.

Under the authors' procedure: Estimation of nucleated cell counts was performed using reference gene primer amplification. Only in-frame clones appear in the TCRdb table, and some are missing; sequencing was by immunoSEQ multiplex PCR. V and J calls plus clone size are reproduced from that table; the DNA served to infer D and trimming. The sample shows 240,000 or so clones, roughly four fifths of them seen only once. The CDR3 runs to 14 residues. Trimming left V 2 bases short and J 3 bases short, with 10 bases between. Germline V gene sequence: CDR1 SGHVS, CDR2 FQNEAQ. The chain is built from TRBV7-8 and TRBJ1-2, with TRBD1 as a possible D gene (6 bases). The sequence was collected from a woman at least 80 years old with acute or convalescent COVID-19. Specimen: peripheral blood. Written as DNA, the CDR3 is TGTGCCAGCAGCTTAAGGGGGGGGCACTATGGCTACACCTTC. Its translation: CASSLRGGHYGYTF.